Each of the 20 T cell receptor beta chains below was sequenced from the same sample in a study of blood T cell repertoires in COVID-19. Clones were read by immunoSEQ multiplex PCR, and TCRdb kept only the in-frame ones, dropping some. This sample has 65,000 to 85,000 clones; around nine tenths occur once, and the top ten carry 2% to 2.5%. Sequencing used peripheral blood. The receptor set was obtained from a human donor in a cohort sampled during active COVID-19.

The chain couples TRBV5-6 to TRBJ2-2; D might be TRBD1 (6 bases). Per germline, CDR1 SGHDT and CDR2 YYEEEE. The CDR3 sequence is 14 residues long. Trimming removed 4 bases at V and 4 bases at J, with 11 bases between. The CDR3 nucleotides read TGTGCCAGCAGCACAAGGACAGTCACCGGGGAGCTGTTTTTT. Translation gives CASSTRTVTGELFF. Full variable domain (outside the CDR3, taken from reference TRBV5-6 and TRBJ2-2): DAGVTQSPTHLIKTRGQQVTLRCSPKSGHDTVSWYQQALGQGPQFIFQYYEEEERQRGNFPDRFSGHQFPNYSSELNVNALLLGDSALYLCASSTRTVTGELFFGEGSRLTVL.

This clone has only one observation. This rearrangement joins TRBV7-2 to TRBJ1-5; no firm D call. Germline V CDR1 and CDR2: SGHTA, FQGNSA. The V end lost 2 bases, the J end lost 6 bases, and 17 bases lay between the germline ends. This CDR3 is built from 16 residues. The CDR3 nucleotides are TGTGCCAGCAGCTTAAGAGGGCCCGGGGTAGGTCAGCCCCAGCATTTT. Amino acids: CASSLRGPGVGQPQHF.

This clone was picked up one time. The chain joins TRBV28 to TRBJ2-7; 9 bases map to TRBD1. Germline V gene data show CDR1 as MDHEN and CDR2 as SYDVKM. This CDR3 has 13 amino acids. With 4 bases clipped from V and 6 bases from J, the junction kept 4 bases outside the gene matches. DNA for the CDR3: TGTGCCAGCAGTTGGACAGGGGCCCTCGAGCAGTACTTC. It specifies CASSWTGALEQYF.

The rearrangement joins TRBV9 to TRBJ1-2, with 12 positions matching TRBD1. The CDR3 spans 17 residues. The germline V gene encodes CDR1 SGDLS and CDR2 YYNGEE. V lost 4 bases to trimming and J lost 3 bases; unmatched junction nucleotides: 10. The CDR3 sequence is CASSKEIRDRGHYGYTF. In DNA form, the CDR3 reads TGTGCCAGCAGCAAAGAAATTCGGGACAGGGGGCACTATGGCTACACCTTC.

The chain is built from TRBV19 and TRBJ2-7; 7 nucleotides match TRBD2. The CDR3 contains 13 residues. Trimming at V came to 4 bases and at J to 6 bases, leaving 6 bases not matched to a gene. CDR1 is LNHDA and CDR2 is SQIVND in the germline V gene (reference sequence). The CDR3 loop reads CASSTAGRGEQYF. The CDR3 DNA reads as TGTGCCAGTAGTACCGCAGGGAGGGGCGAGCAGTACTTC.

The genes are TRBV7-3 and TRBJ1-2; 7 bases fit TRBD1. CDR1 and CDR2 (germline): SGHTA, FQGTGA. The CDR3 has 18 amino acids. The V and J ends lost 4 bases and 4 bases, in that order; junction bases with no gene match: 18. DNA of the CDR3: TGTGCCAGCAGCTCCGGGGACAGATATGTTGAGGACGCCTATGGCTACACCTTC. Its translation is CASSSGDRYVEDAYGYTF.

In its sample, this clone was seen a few times. The chain has TRBV6-5 and TRBJ1-2; possibly TRBD1 for D (6 bases). Germline-derived CDR1 and CDR2 are MNHEY and SVGAGI. The CDR3 spans 13 residues. V gave up 5 bases and J gave up 5 bases, with 12 bases separating them. The CDR3 here is CASSRTEKYGYTF. As DNA, the CDR3 is TGTGCCAGCAGTCGGACAGAAAAATATGGCTACACCTTC.

The V call is TRBV5-6, the J call TRBJ2-7, with D unresolved. This CDR3 contains 14 residues. V was clipped by 4 bases and J by 3 bases, with 14 bases between them. In germline, CDR1 is SGHDT, CDR2 YYEEEE. DNA for the CDR3: TGTGCCAGCAGCCCGACCGGGTCCGACTACGAGCAGTACTTC. Translation: CASSPTGSDYEQYF.

The chain links TRBV10-3 to TRBJ2-3, with 13 bases that match TRBD2. Per the germline V gene, CDR1 is ENHRY and CDR2 is SYGVKD. J gave up 2 bases and V 8 bases, and 4 bases lay outside the gene matches. This CDR3 contains 15 residues. CDR3: CAIGTSGVTTDTQYF. The CDR3 DNA reads TGTGCCATCGGGACTAGCGGGGTGACCACAGATACGCAGTATTTT.

This clone was counted a single time. The rearrangement uses TRBV6-2 or TRBV6-3 and TRBJ1-5; D gene uncertain. The CDR3 consists of 16 residues. Germline CDR1 and CDR2: MNHEY and SVGEGT. V lost 0 bases, J lost 4 bases, and 13 bases lay in between. CDR3 sequence: CASSYSSEPLNQPQHF. CDR3 in DNA: TGTGCCAGCAGTTACTCGAGCGAACCCTTAAATCAGCCCCAGCATTTT.

The gene calls are TRBV3-1 (or the pseudogene TRBV3-2) and TRBJ2-7, with D maybe TRBD1 (6 bases). The CDR3 totals 13 residues. Trimming shortened V by 4 bases and J by 7 bases, and 14 bases separated the two germline ends. Germline CDR1 is LGHDT and CDR2 is YNNKEL (reference sequence). CDR3 coding DNA: TGTGCCAGCAGCCGGGACATCCTCGGGGAGCAGTACTTC. As protein: CASSRDILGEQYF.

CDR3 in amino acids: CASSQLTDRNTGELFF. DNA for the CDR3: TGCGCCAGCAGCCAATTAACGGACAGAAACACCGGGGAGCTGTTTTTT. This chain uses TRBV4-3 with TRBJ2-2, with D possibly TRBD1 on 6 matching bases. The length of the CDR3 is 16 residues. Germline values: CDR1 LGHNA, CDR2 YSLEER. V was trimmed by 2 bases and J by 2 bases, leaving 12 bases between them.

This chain uses TRBV9 with TRBJ2-2; no firm D call. This CDR3 comprises 12 residues. Trimming removed 2 bases at V and 5 bases at J, with 4 bases between. The germline V gene has CDR1 SGDLS and CDR2 YYNGEE. This CDR3 reads CASSVRTGELFF. In DNA, the CDR3 is TGTGCCAGCAGCGTGCGGACCGGGGAGCTGTTTTTT.

This rearrangement joins TRBV7-9 to TRBJ2-2; D unresolved. Germline CDR1 and CDR2: SEHNR and FQNEAQ (reference sequence). V dropped 4 bases and J dropped 5 bases, with 5 bases sitting between them. The CDR3 is made up of 12 amino acids. This CDR3 reads CASSSGTGELFF. The CDR3 bases are TGTGCCAGCAGCTCCGGTACCGGGGAGCTGTTTTTT.

V gene TRBV20-1 combines with J gene TRBJ1-2, with D unclear. CDR3 size: 10 residues. V was trimmed by 2 bases and J by 6 bases, leaving 4 bases between them. Germline CDR1 and CDR2: DFQATT and SNEGSKA (reference sequence). CDR3 nucleotides: TGCAGTGCTAGACGTGATGGCTACACCTTC. This codes for CSARRDGYTF.

This clone was seen once. V usage is TRBV14 and J usage is TRBJ2-3, with a possible D match to TRBD2 (5 bases). Germline V gene lookup returns CDR1 SGHDN and CDR2 FVKESK. V lost 6 bases, J lost 0 bases, and 16 bases lay in between. CDR3 length equals 16 residues. CDR3 amino acids: CASSSSRERSTDTQYF. Here the CDR3 DNA reads TGTGCCAGCAGTTCTTCCCGAGAGCGGAGCACAGATACGCAGTATTTT.

V and J are TRBV10-3 and TRBJ2-7; D might be TRBD1 (7 bases). Germline-derived CDR1 and CDR2 are ENHRY and SYGVKD. Trimming removed 3 bases at V and 4 bases at J, with 16 bases between. This CDR3 region has 15 residues. The CDR3 sequence: CAISDLTGAGYEQYF. DNA of the CDR3: TGTGCCATCAGTGATCTTACAGGGGCGGGGTACGAGCAGTACTTC.

J is TRBJ2-3 and V is TRBV6-6, with 7 bases lining up with TRBD2. CDR1 is MNHNY, CDR2 SVGAGI, per germline (reference sequence). Germline trimming cut 5 bases from V and 6 bases from J; bases unmatched to any gene: 8. This CDR3 has 14 amino acids. The CDR3 bases are TGTGCCAGCAGTCCCTCGGCGGGAGTCGATACGCAGTATTTT. Translation: CASSPSAGVDTQYF.

The table lists this clone with a count of one. The chain recombines TRBV3-1 (or the pseudogene TRBV3-2) with TRBJ2-3, with a tentative D call TRBD2 (7 bases). The CDR3 has 13 residues. Germline V CDR1 and CDR2: LGHDT, YNNKEL (reference sequence). The V end was cut by 0 bases, the J end by 14 bases, with 15 bases between. DNA of the CDR3: TGTGCCAGCAGCCAAGACGGCCGGGGGGCGCGGTATTTT. It is translated as CASSQDGRGARYF.

The V call is TRBV27, the J call TRBJ2-7; D is perhaps TRBD2 (5 bases). The V and J ends lost 10 bases and 3 bases respectively, with 22 bases between them. Germline V gives CDR1 MNHEY, CDR2 SMNVEV (reference sequence). The CDR3 is 15 amino acids. CDR3 protein: CATGNTLLVIYEQYF. The DNA of the CDR3 is TGTGCCACAGGTAACACTCTACTAGTTATCTACGAGCAGTACTTC.